This T cell receptor beta chain comes out of a study of blood T cell repertoires in COVID-19. Study-level information: COVID-19 samples from acute and convalescent phases originated in the United States, Italy and Spain. Sample material is recorded as cDNA or gDNA derived from T cells, B-cell-depleted T cells, or PBMCs.

Original methodology: Using reference gene primer amplification, nucleated cell counts were estimated. Clones were sequenced by immunoSEQ multiplex PCR, and TCRdb holds only the in-frame ones, with some missing. That table is the source of V, J and clone size, and D and trimming were worked out from the DNA. There are about 410,000 clones in the sample; about 91% occur only once, and roughly 1.6% lies in the top ten. Patients at the Seattle site were enrolled during active infection and followed longitudinally. The CDR3 has 15 residues. Per the germline V gene, CDR1 is SGHVS and CDR2 is FQNEAQ. The junction had 2 bases not matched to a gene; V was cut back by 3 bases and J by 1 base.

The sequence derives from a middle-aged woman with COVID-19, enrolled during active disease. The rearrangement joins TRBV7-8 to TRBJ2-7, with 11 bases aligning to TRBD2. The sequenced material came from peripheral blood. The CDR3 DNA follows: TGTGCCAGCAGCTTCGGACTAGCGGGTTCCTACGAGCAGTACTTC. This encodes CASSFGLAGSYEQYF. The variable domain in full, with the rest retrieved from reference TRBV7-8 and TRBJ2-7, is GAGVSQSPRYKVAKRGQDVALRCDPISGHVSLFWYQQALGQGPEFLTYFQNEAQLDKSGLPSDRFFAERPEGSVSTLKIQRTQQEDSAVYLCASSFGLAGSYEQYFGPGTRLTVT.